Following are 2 T cell receptor beta chains from one sample sequenced in a study of radiotherapy plus CTLA-4 blockade in lung cancer. Libraries were prepared by immunoSEQ multiplex PCR; TCRdb keeps only in-frame clonotypes and omits some of them. Of 40,000 to 45,000 clones listed, more than 65% are singletons. Specimen: peripheral blood, collected from a patient treated with radiotherapy plus ipilimumab. The receptors come from a human donor with non-small cell lung cancer who had stable disease on radiotherapy plus ipilimumab.

This chain uses TRBV27 with TRBJ2-1; TRBD2 agrees at 10 bases. The V gene's germline CDR1 is MNHEY and CDR2 SMNVEV (reference sequence). CDR3 length equals 14 residues. Trimming removed 4 bases from V and 4 bases from J; junction bases left unmatched: 1. Here the CDR3 reads CASSSTSGYNEQFF. CDR3 DNA sequence: TGTGCCAGCAGTTCGACTAGCGGGTACAATGAGCAGTTCTTC.

The sample holds a few counts of this clone. The chain combines TRBV6-6 with TRBJ2-7; 7 nucleotides agree with TRBD1. The germline V gene has CDR1 MNHNY and CDR2 SVGAGI (reference sequence). There are 16 residues in the CDR3. J gave up 0 bases and V 5 bases, and 10 bases lay outside the gene matches. The CDR3 region has the DNA TGTGCCAGCAGTCCCAGCACAGGGGTTGGCTCCTACGAGCAGTACTTC. Amino acid sequence: CASSPSTGVGSYEQYF.